Below, 5 T cell receptor beta chains from the same sample are listed, as sequenced in a study of shared clonotypes between healthy human individuals. The data were produced by immunoSEQ multiplex PCR, yet TCRdb's version contains in-frame clones alone and is incomplete. Here the sample spans some 2.1 million clones, less than 95% being singletons. CD45RO-negative, CCR7-positively selected cells formed the naive CD8 fraction, excluding terminally differentiated effector memory CD45RA+ cells. The specimen sequenced was naive CD8+ T cells sorted from blood. These receptors were obtained from a man between 18 and 35 years old in good health.

This chain joins TRBV7-2 and TRBJ1-1; D uncertain. There are 13 residues in the CDR3. Germline V gene sequence: CDR1 SGHTA, CDR2 FQGNSA. V gave up 1 base and J gave up 3 bases, with 6 bases separating them. The CDR3 loop reads CASSLGQYTEAFF. The CDR3 region has the DNA TGTGCCAGCAGCTTAGGGCAGTACACTGAAGCTTTCTTT.

The chain links TRBV5-6 to TRBJ2-7; 7 bases are shared with TRBD1. Germline V gene sequence: CDR1 SGHDT, CDR2 YYEEEE. The V gene end was trimmed by 4 bases and the J gene end by 6 bases; junction bases not matched to a gene: 7. The CDR3 is made up of 13 amino acids. CDR3 in DNA: TGTGCCAGCAGCCCGACAGGGCTCCGCGAGCAGTACTTC. Its translation is CASSPTGLREQYF. Full variable domain (rest looked up from reference TRBV5-6 and TRBJ2-7): DAGVTQSPTHLIKTRGQQVTLRCSPKSGHDTVSWYQQALGQGPQFIFQYYEEEERQRGNFPDRFSGHQFPNYSSELNVNALLLGDSALYLCASSPTGLREQYFGPGTRLTVT.

The chain combines TRBV29-1 with TRBJ1-2, with TRBD1 as a possible D gene (6 bases). CDR1 and CDR2 from the germline V gene are SQVTM and ANQGSEA. The V end lost 6 bases, the J end lost 0 bases, and 26 bases lay between the germline ends. This CDR3 is built from 18 residues. The CDR3 region is CSVVPMISDSRANYGYTF. The CDR3 DNA sequence: TGCAGCGTGGTCCCCATGATATCGGACAGCAGAGCTAACTATGGCTACACCTTC. The full variable domain, with the rest looked up from reference TRBV29-1 and TRBJ1-2, is SAVISQKPSRDICQRGTSLTIQCQVDSQVTMMFWYRQQPGQSLTLIATANQGSEATYESGFVIDKFPISRPNLTFSTLTVSNMSPEDSSIYLCSVVPMISDSRANYGYTFGSGTRLTVV.

The V call is TRBV27, the J call TRBJ2-1; D might be TRBD2 (5 bases). The CDR3 spans 18 residues. Germline V gene data show CDR1 as MNHEY and CDR2 as SMNVEV (reference sequence). The V and J ends lost 1 base and 0 bases respectively, with 16 bases between them. The CDR3 loop reads CASSLWSGGQGSYNEQFF. For the CDR3, the DNA is TGTGCCAGCAGTTTATGGTCTGGCGGGCAAGGCTCCTACAATGAGCAGTTCTTC.

J is TRBJ1-1 and V is TRBV19; D not resolved. Trimming cost V 0 bases and J 4 bases, with 12 bases left between them. The germline CDR1 and CDR2 sequences are LNHDA and SQIVND (reference sequence). The CDR3 is 15 residues long. The CDR3, as DNA: TGTGCCAGTAGTATAGACCAGTGGGGTACCACTGAAGCTTTCTTT. It translates to CASSIDQWGTTEAFF.